Only a few counts were recorded for the clone carrying this T cell receptor (beta chain). The target antigen is unknown. This record comes from a study of cytomegalovirus exposure and HLA in healthy donors. General study points: TCR beta sequences reportedly predicted most subjects' HLA-A and HLA-B alleles accurately.

With 60 Vbeta and 13 Jbeta primers, the PCR was carried out. The table came from immunoSEQ multiplex PCR; TCRdb's copy has only in-frame clones and leaves some out. This repertoire shows 150,000 to 200,000 clones, 10% to 15% found once; its top ten account for over 6.5%. The CDR3 spans 13 residues. V was trimmed by 7 bases and J by 1 base, leaving 11 bases between them. The germline gives CDR1 SNHLY, CDR2 FYNNEI. The TCR comes from a man in his forties or fifties in good health and CMV-seropositive. The J gene is TRBJ2-7, the V gene TRBV2, with D tentatively TRBD1 (5 bases). The sequencing sample was made of PBMCs. Here the CDR3 reads CASKPDISYEQYF. The DNA of the CDR3 is TGTGCCAGCAAACCGGACATATCCTACGAGCAGTACTTC.